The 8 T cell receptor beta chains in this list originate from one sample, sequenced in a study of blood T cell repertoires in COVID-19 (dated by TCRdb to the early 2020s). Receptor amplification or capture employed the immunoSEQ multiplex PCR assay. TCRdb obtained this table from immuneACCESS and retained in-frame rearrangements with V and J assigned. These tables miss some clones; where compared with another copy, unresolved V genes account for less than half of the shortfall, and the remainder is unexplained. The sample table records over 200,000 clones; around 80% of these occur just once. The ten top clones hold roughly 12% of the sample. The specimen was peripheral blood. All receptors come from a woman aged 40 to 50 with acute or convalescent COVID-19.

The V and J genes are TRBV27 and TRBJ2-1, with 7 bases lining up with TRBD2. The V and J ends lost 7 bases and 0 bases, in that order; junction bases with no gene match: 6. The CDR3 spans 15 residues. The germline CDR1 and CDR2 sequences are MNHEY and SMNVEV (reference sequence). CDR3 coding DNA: TGTGCCAGCACGTACGGCGGGAGCTCCTACAATGAGCAGTTCTTC. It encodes CASTYGGSSYNEQFF.

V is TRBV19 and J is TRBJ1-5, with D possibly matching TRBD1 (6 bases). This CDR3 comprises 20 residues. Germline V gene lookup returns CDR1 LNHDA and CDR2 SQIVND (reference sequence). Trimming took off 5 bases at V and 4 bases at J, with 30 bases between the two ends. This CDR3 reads CASSPISSRGSAIGNQPQHF. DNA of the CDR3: TGTGCCAGTAGTCCAATTAGTTCCAGGGGATCGGCAATAGGGAATCAGCCCCAGCATTTT.

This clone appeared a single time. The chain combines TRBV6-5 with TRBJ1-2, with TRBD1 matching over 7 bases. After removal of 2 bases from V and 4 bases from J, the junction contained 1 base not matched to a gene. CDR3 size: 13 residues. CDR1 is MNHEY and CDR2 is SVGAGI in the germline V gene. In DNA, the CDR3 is TGTGCCAGCAGTTACCCAGGGGGCTATGGCTACACCTTC. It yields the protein CASSYPGGYGYTF.

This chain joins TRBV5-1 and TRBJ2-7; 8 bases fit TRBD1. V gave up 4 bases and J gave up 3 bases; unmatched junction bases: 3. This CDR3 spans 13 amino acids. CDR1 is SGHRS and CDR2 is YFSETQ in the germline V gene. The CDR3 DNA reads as TGCGCCAGCAGCGGGACAGGACTCTACGAGCAGTACTTC. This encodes CASSGTGLYEQYF.

CDR3 sequence (DNA): TGTGCCAGCAGTTCCTGGGGGGGCCTAGAGGGCTACACCTTC. It yields the protein CASSSWGGLEGYTF. The chain recombines TRBV6-5 with TRBJ1-2; possibly TRBD1 for D (6 bases). This CDR3 comprises 14 residues. Germline-derived CDR1 and CDR2 are MNHEY and SVGAGI. Between the trimmed V and J ends, which lost 4 bases and 8 bases, there was a span of 17 bases.

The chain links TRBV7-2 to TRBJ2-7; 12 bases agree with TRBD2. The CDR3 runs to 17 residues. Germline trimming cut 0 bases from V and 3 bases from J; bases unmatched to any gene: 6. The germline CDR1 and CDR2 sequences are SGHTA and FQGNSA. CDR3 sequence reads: CASSLAPSGRAGYEQYF. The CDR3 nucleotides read TGTGCCAGCAGCTTAGCGCCTAGCGGGAGGGCCGGCTACGAGCAGTACTTC.

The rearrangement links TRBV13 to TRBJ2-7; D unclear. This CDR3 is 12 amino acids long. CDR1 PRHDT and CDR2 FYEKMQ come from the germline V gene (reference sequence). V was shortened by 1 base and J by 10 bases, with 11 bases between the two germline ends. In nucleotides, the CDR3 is TGTGCCAGCAGCTTAGACCCTCTGCGACAGTACTTC. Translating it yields CASSLDPLRQYF.

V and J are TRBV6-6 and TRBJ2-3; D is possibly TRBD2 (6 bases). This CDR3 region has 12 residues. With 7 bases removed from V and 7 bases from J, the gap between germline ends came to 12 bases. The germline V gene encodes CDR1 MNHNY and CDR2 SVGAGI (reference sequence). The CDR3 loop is CASNSGGNTQYF. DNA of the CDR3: TGTGCCAGCAATTCCGGAGGGAATACGCAGTATTTT.